The sample holds a few counts of the clone carrying this T cell receptor beta chain. Its antigen is not identified. CDR1 is SGHNT and CDR2 is YENEEA in the germline V gene. With 0 bases removed from V and 6 bases from J, the gap between germline ends came to 11 bases. CDR3 size: 14 residues. This record belongs to a study of CD8 T cells in ankylosing spondylitis. Study-wide findings and caveats: Roughly eight highly homologous variants made up a TCR beta motif that seemed to typify ankylosing spondylitis blood.

TCRdb re-called the 5' RACE reads through MiXCR, storing one row per CDR3 protein. The sample lists about 440,000 distinct CDR3 sequences, roughly a sixth occurring once. The sequence was collected from a male donor with ankylosing spondylitis. The sequencing input was blood, either unsorted or a sorted T cell fraction (not recorded which). The gene calls are TRBV11-3 and TRBJ1-1; TRBD1 is a possible D gene (5 bases). CDR3 region: CASSLDRAGPEAFF. The CDR3 DNA follows: TGTGCCAGCAGCTTAGATCGGGCAGGGCCTGAAGCTTTCTTT.